The clone carrying this T cell receptor (beta chain) was counted between two and nine times. What it binds is unknown. This specimen comes from a study of T cells after yellow fever vaccination. Study outcomes and limitations: Booster samples showed a return of most primary-vaccination clones (roughly 96% CD4, about 88% CD8). From the bulk population, abundant clonotypes could contaminate and appear within FACS-sorted repertoires.

Conversion of TCR transcripts into cDNA relied on 5'RACE template switching, which added a universal primer site and UMIs. In TCRdb, the 5' RACE reads were re-called with MiXCR into one record per CDR3 protein. The profile shows around 350,000 distinct CDR3 sequences, around 6.5% of them singletons. The sequenced sample was PBMCs, obtained 5 days after the yellow fever booster vaccination. The clonotype was recovered from a man aged 30-40 years who received the YFV17D yellow fever vaccine.

CDR3 in amino acids: CASSFPLAGGREQFF. In DNA, the CDR3 is TGTGCCAGCAGCTTCCCACTAGCGGGAGGGCGTGAGCAGTTCTTC. The J gene is TRBJ2-1, the V gene TRBV7-6; 13 nucleotides line up with TRBD2. CDR1 SGHVS and CDR2 FNYEAQ come from the germline V gene. The CDR3 sequence is 15 residues long. V was pared by 3 bases and J by 9 bases, with 5 bases of the junction left unmatched.